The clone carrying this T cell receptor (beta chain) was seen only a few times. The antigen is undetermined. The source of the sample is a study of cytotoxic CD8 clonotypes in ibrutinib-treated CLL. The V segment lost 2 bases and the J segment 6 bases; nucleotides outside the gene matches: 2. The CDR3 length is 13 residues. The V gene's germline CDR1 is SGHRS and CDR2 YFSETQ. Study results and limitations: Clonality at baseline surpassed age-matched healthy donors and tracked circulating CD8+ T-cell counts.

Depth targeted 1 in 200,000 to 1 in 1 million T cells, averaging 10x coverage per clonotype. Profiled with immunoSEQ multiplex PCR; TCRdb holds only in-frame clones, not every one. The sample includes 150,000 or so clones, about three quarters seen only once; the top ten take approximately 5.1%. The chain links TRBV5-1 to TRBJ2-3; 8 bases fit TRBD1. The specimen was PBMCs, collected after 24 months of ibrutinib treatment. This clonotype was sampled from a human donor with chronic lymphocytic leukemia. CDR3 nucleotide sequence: TGCGCCAGCAGCTTTTACAGGGGGGATACGCAGTATTTT. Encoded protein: CASSFYRGDTQYF. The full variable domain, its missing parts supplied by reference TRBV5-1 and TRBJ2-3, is KAGVTQTPRYLIKTRGQQVTLSCSPISGHRSVSWYQQTPGQGLQFLFEYFSETQRNKGNFPGRFSGRQFSNSRSEMNVSTLELGDSALYLCASSFYRGDTQYFGPGTRLTVL.